This T cell receptor beta chain is drawn from a study of siplizumab effects on memory and regulatory T cells. Study-level results: Mappable alloreactive CD4+ clones averaged approximately 67% Treg-derived with siplizumab versus 26.9% in controls. Contribution to the alloresponse seemed major for naive T cells, which also seemed more diverse than memory cells. The authors mapped only a minor fraction of alloreactive clones to unstimulated subsets. No naive or memory phenotype could be assigned to roughly 80-95% of proliferating clones.

A word on this clone: Its specificity is unknown.

The CDR3 covers 13 residues. V lost 0 bases, J lost 8 bases, and 11 bases lay in between. The germline gives CDR1 SGHRS, CDR2 YFSETQ. The table came from immunoSEQ multiplex PCR; TCRdb's copy has only in-frame clones and leaves some out. The sample gives 80,000 to 95,000 clones, 85% to 95% of which show up once; approximately 17% is in the top ten. The origin of this receptor is a human donor in good health. Specimen: CD8+ T cells sorted from blood. The chain couples TRBV5-1 to TRBJ1-1, with D hard to call. CDR3 protein: CASSLVSGREAFF. The CDR3 nucleotides read TGCGCCAGCAGCTTGGTTTCCGGGCGGGAAGCTTTCTTT.